This entry features one T cell receptor (beta chain) sequence. Antigen unknown. The data originate from a study of Siglec-9 on CD8 T cells in melanoma. General study findings and limits: In melanoma tumors, a Siglec-9-marked effector memory CD8+ subset reportedly appeared to accumulate.

TCRdb keeps only in-frame clones here, not all; method: immunoSEQ multiplex PCR. Of more than 25,000 clones in the sample, about 80% were seen once. This CDR3 is 15 amino acids long. Per the germline V gene, CDR1 is GTSNPN and CDR2 is SVGIG (reference sequence). The sequence came from a human donor in good health. The genes are TRBV30 and TRBJ1-5; D may be TRBD1 (5 bases). Sequenced sample: Siglec-9- CD8+ T cells sorted from blood. In nucleotides, the CDR3 is TGTGCTGGAGTCCTAGACAGTTATAGCAATCAGCCCCAGCATTTT. Translation: CAGVLDSYSNQPQHF.